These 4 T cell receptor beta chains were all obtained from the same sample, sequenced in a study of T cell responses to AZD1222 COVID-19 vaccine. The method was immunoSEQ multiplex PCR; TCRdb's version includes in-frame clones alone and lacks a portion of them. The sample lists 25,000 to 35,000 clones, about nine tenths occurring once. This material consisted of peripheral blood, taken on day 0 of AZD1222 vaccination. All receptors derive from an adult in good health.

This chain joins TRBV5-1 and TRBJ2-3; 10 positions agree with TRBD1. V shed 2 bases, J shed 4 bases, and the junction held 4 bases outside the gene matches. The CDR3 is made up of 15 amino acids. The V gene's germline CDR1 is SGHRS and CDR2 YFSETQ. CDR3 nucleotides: TGCGCCAGCAGCTTAGCTGACAGGGGGCCAGATACGCAGTATTTT. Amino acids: CASSLADRGPDTQYF.

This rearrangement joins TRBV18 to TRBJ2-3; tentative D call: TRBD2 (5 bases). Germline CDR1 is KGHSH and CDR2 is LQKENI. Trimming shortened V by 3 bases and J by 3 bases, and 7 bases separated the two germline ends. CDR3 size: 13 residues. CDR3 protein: CASSPRLTDTQYF. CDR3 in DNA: TGTGCCAGCTCACCGAGACTAACAGATACGCAGTATTTT. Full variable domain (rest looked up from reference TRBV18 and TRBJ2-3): NAGVMQNPRHLVRRRGQEARLRCSPMKGHSHVYWYRQLPEEGLKFMVYLQKENIIDESGMPKERFSAEFPKEGPSILRIQQVVRGDSAAYFCASSPRLTDTQYFGPGTRLTVL.

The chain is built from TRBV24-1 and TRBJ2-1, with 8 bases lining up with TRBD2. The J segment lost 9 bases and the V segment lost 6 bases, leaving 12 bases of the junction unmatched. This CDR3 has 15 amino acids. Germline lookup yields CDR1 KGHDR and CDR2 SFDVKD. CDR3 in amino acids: CATSHGGGLLSEQFF. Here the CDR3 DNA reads TGTGCCACCAGTCACGGGGGGGGCCTCTTGAGTGAGCAGTTCTTC.

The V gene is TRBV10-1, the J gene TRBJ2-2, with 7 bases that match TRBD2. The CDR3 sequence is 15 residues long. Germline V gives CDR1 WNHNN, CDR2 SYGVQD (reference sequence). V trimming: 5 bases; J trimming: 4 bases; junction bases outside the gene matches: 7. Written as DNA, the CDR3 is TGCGCCAGCAGTTCCGGGGGGTACCCCACCGGGGAGCTGTTTTTT. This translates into CASSSGGYPTGELFF.